These T cell receptor beta chains were read from a single sample in a study of T cell repertoires in cytomegalovirus infection. Their antigens are not known. TCRdb analysed the reads with MiXCR anew, one entry per CDR3 protein. The table includes 230,000 or so distinct CDR3 sequences, less than 50% detected once. The source material was CD8+ T cells from cultured PBMCs, sampled from culture after CMV antigen stimulation. These receptors all stem from a human donor in good health (CMV status not recorded). Some clones in this sample may be carry-over from other donors' samples. Both conserved end residues are part of each CDR3. D genes are given only for firm matches. Some rows have no size entry. The others give once, few or many, or a class for an expanded clone.

v_gene,j_gene,abundance,d_gene,len,CDR3nt,CDR3aa
TRBV11-2,TRBJ2-2,.,TRBD2,18,TGTGCCAGCAGCTTCTCCGGGACTAGCGGGAGGGGACGCGGGGAGCTGTTTTTT,CASSFSGTSGRGRGELFF
TRBV7-6,TRBJ2-6,.,.,17,TGTGCCAGCAGCCCGAGGGTCCTACTCTCTGGGGCCAACGTCCTGACTTTC,CASSPRVLLSGANVLTF
TRBV12-3/TRBV12-4,TRBJ2-5,many,.,14,TGTGCCAGCAGTTTTGGTGGGGGCGCGGAGACCCAGTACTTC,CASSFGGGAETQYF
TRBV7-3,TRBJ1-1,few,.,13,TGTGCCAGCAGCCCCCAGGGAGGAACTGAAGCTTTCTTT,CASSPQGGTEAFF
TRBV19,TRBJ2-7,few,.,13,TGTGCCAGTAGTATAGTGCGGGGCTACGAGCAGTACTTC,CASSIVRGYEQYF
TRBV27,TRBJ2-2,.,.,11,TGTGCCAGCAAGGCCACCGGGGAGCTGTTTTTT,CASKATGELFF
TRBV12-3/TRBV12-4,TRBJ1-2,many,.,15,TGTGCCAGCAGCCCCAGCGTAGCAGGGCCAGATGGCTACACCTTC,CASSPSVAGPDGYTF
TRBV19,TRBJ1-1,.,.,15,TGTGCCAGTGACCGAGGGGGGGTCATGAACACTGAAGCTTTCTTT,CASDRGGVMNTEAFF
TRBV5-1,TRBJ2-7,few,.,11,TGCGCCAGCAGCTTAGAGGGCGAGCAGTACTTC,CASSLEGEQYF
TRBV20-1,TRBJ1-2,few,TRBD1,14,TGCAGTGCTAGTATTCGGACAGGGGGCTATGGCTACACCTTC,CSASIRTGGYGYTF
TRBV20-1,TRBJ1-2,.,.,14,TGCAGTGCTAGACAGGCCCGGCGTAGCTATGGCTACACCTTC,CSARQARRSYGYTF
TRBV28,TRBJ2-2,.,.,12,TGTGCCAGCAGTCCCGACTGGGGGGAGCTGTTTTTT,CASSPDWGELFF
TRBV24-1,TRBJ2-5,.,.,14,TGTGCCACCAGTGATGGGCTAGAAAGAGAGACCCAGTACTTC,CATSDGLERETQYF
TRBV7-9,TRBJ2-7,few,.,12,TGTGCCAGCAGCTTAGAGCCCTACGAGCAGTACTTC,CASSLEPYEQYF
TRBV28,TRBJ1-5,.,.,15,TGTGCCAGCACCCCCCAAGGGGATAGCAATCAGCCCCAGCATTTT,CASTPQGDSNQPQHF
TRBV27,TRBJ2-7,few,TRBD2,15,TGTGCCAGCAGTTTCGGCGGGAGTTCCACCTACGAGCAGTACTTC,CASSFGGSSTYEQYF
TRBV7-8,TRBJ2-1,many,TRBD2,19,TGTGCCAGCAGCCCGCGACTAGCGGGATCCCCCACAAAATACAATGAGCAGTTCTTC,CASSPRLAGSPTKYNEQFF
TRBV9,TRBJ2-2,.,.,12,TGTGCCAGCAGCGTAGTGGGCGGGGAGCTGTTTTTT,CASSVVGGELFF
TRBV7-8,TRBJ1-5,few,.,18,TGTGCCAGCAGCCCAAGGACGGAACAGGGATATAGCAATCAGCCCCAGCATTTT,CASSPRTEQGYSNQPQHF
TRBV27,TRBJ2-7,.,.,13,TGTGCCAGCTGCCTCACAGGGTCCTACGAGCAGTACTTC,CASCLTGSYEQYF
TRBV7-3,TRBJ2-3,.,TRBD1,16,TGTGCCAGCAGCTCCGGGACAGGGGGAGTAACAGATACGCAGTATTTT,CASSSGTGGVTDTQYF
TRBV2,TRBJ2-3,many,.,14,TGTGCCAGCAGCAGACAGATTAGCACAGATACGCAGTATTTT,CASSRQISTDTQYF
TRBV12-3/TRBV12-4,TRBJ1-1,.,TRBD1,13,TGTGCCAGCAGCCGGACAGGGGAGGCTGAAGCTTTCTTT,CASSRTGEAEAFF
TRBV7-6,TRBJ2-2,many,.,16,TGTGCCAGCAGCCCCACTAGGGACCCGAACACCGGGGAGCTGTTTTTT,CASSPTRDPNTGELFF
TRBV12-3/TRBV12-4,TRBJ2-7,.,.,14,TGTGCCAGCAGCCCATCGGCGCGCGAGTACGAGCAGTACTTC,CASSPSAREYEQYF
TRBV19,TRBJ1-1,.,TRBD1,13,TGTGCCAGCAATGACAGGGGGGACACTGAAGCTTTCTTT,CASNDRGDTEAFF
TRBV7-9,TRBJ1-1,few,.,15,TGTGCCAGCAGCTCCCGGGGGGGGGCGTGGACTGAAGCTTTCTTT,CASSSRGGAWTEAFF
TRBV7-9,TRBJ2-4,.,.,16,TGTGCCAGCAGCTTAGGGGGGGAGGAGGCCAAAAACATTCAGTACTTC,CASSLGGEEAKNIQYF
TRBV7-2,TRBJ1-4,.,.,16,TGTGCCAGCAGCTTAAATAGACAACGGAAAAATGAAATACTGTTTTTT,CASSLNRQRKNEILFF
TRBV4-1,TRBJ2-1,many,.,17,TGCGCCAGCAGCCAAGAAACTAGAGAAGTCCCCTACAATGAGCAGTTCTTC,CASSQETREVPYNEQFF
TRBV12-3/TRBV12-4,TRBJ2-7,.,.,14,TGTGCCAGCAGTTTCGGACCGGTCCGGGTGAAGCAGTACTTC,CASSFGPVRVKQYF
TRBV27,TRBJ1-4,few,.,14,TGTGCCAGCAGCCTAGGGACGGGGCTGGAAAAACTGTTTTTT,CASSLGTGLEKLFF
TRBV4-1,TRBJ1-2,.,.,13,TGCGCCAGCAGTCGGTATGGGGAGGAGGGCTACACCTTC,CASSRYGEEGYTF
TRBV4-2,TRBJ2-7,few,TRBD1,15,TGTGCCAGCAGCCAAGAAGAACAGGGGGCCTACGAGCAGTACTTC,CASSQEEQGAYEQYF
TRBV7-6,TRBJ2-1,.,TRBD1,15,TGTGCCAGCAGCCCCCGACAGGGGGTGAATAATGAGCAGTTCTTC,CASSPRQGVNNEQFF
TRBV3-1,TRBJ2-1,.,.,17,TGTGCCAGCAGCCAAGATTGGCGGGACGGGGCGTTCAATGAGCAGTTCTTC,CASSQDWRDGAFNEQFF
TRBV28,TRBJ2-3,.,TRBD1,16,TGTGCCAGCAGCCTTGATATACAGGGGGCCGCAGATACGCAGTATTTT,CASSLDIQGAADTQYF
TRBV6-5,TRBJ2-4,.,TRBD2,16,TGTGCCAGCAGTCCAATAGCGGGGGGGCTAAAAAACATTCAGTACTTC,CASSPIAGGLKNIQYF
TRBV5-6,TRBJ2-1,.,TRBD2,16,TGTGCCAGCAGCTTGGTGCTAGCGGGAGGTGGGAATGAGCAGTTCTTC,CASSLVLAGGGNEQFF
TRBV5-6,TRBJ1-2,few,TRBD1,14,TGTGCCAGCAGCTATGGGACAGGGTCCTATGGCTACACCTTC,CASSYGTGSYGYTF
TRBV28,TRBJ2-2,.,TRBD1,16,TGTGCCAGCAGTTCTACCCGACAGGGGTCGACCGGGGAGCTGTTTTTT,CASSSTRQGSTGELFF
TRBV15,TRBJ1-1,.,.,15,TGTGCCACCAGCAGAGATCGGACGAGAAACACCGAAGCTTTCTTT,CATSRDRTRNTEAFF
TRBV28,TRBJ2-1,.,.,17,TGTGCCAGCAGTTTATTATTTTTTGTCGATTCCTACAATGAGCAGTTCTTC,CASSLLFFVDSYNEQFF
TRBV7-9,TRBJ1-3,.,.,15,TGTGCCAGCAGCTCACAGGGATACTCTGGAAACACCATATATTTT,CASSSQGYSGNTIYF
TRBV19,TRBJ2-3,few,.,15,TGTGCCAGTACCCTGGGGAGTTCTAGCACAGATACGCAGTATTTT,CASTLGSSSTDTQYF
TRBV7-9,TRBJ2-3,.,.,15,TGTGCCAGCAGCTCTCAACCTATTAGCACAGATACGCAGTATTTT,CASSSQPISTDTQYF
TRBV7-6,TRBJ1-3,many,.,16,TGTGCCAGCAGCTTAGGATCGGTATCCTCTGGAAACACCATATATTTT,CASSLGSVSSGNTIYF
TRBV4-1,TRBJ2-7,.,.,14,TGCGCCAGCAGCCAAGATAAGTATTCCTACGAGCAGTACTTC,CASSQDKYSYEQYF
TRBV12-3/TRBV12-4,TRBJ1-5,.,.,17,TGTGCCAGCAGCTCCAGGAGGGCAGTTTATAGCAATCAGCCCCAGCATTTT,CASSSRRAVYSNQPQHF
TRBV20-1,TRBJ1-1,few,.,15,TGCAGTGCTAGAGACAGGAGAAGAGGGTACACTGAAGCTTTCTTT,CSARDRRRGYTEAFF
TRBV12-3/TRBV12-4,TRBJ1-2,few,.,15,TGTGCCAGCAGCCAGGGAATGGTAGCTAACTATGGCTACACCTTC,CASSQGMVANYGYTF
TRBV7-8,TRBJ2-7,.,.,13,TGTGCCAGCAGCTCTCACAGTACCTACGAGCAGTACTTC,CASSSHSTYEQYF